The clone carrying this T cell receptor beta chain was seen more than once but under ten times. Its antigen is unidentified. The data originate from a study of T-cell memory formation after mild COVID-19. Broader study findings: Clones that got smaller from day 15 to 85 had even CD4/CD8, while clones growing later tipped toward CD4+.

UMIs and sample barcodes were carried by the TCR alpha and TCR beta cDNA libraries that 5'RACE produced using constant-segment primers. Using its own MiXCR run on the 5' RACE reads, TCRdb lists one record per CDR3 protein. The sample includes about 400,000 distinct CDR3 sequences, approximately 15% of them seen just once. Deletions cut 1 base from V and 8 bases from J, with 14 bases between. Germline CDR1 SGHTA, CDR2 FQGTGA. CDR3 size: 14 residues. The TCR sequence derives from a man aged 18-30 years who had mild COVID-19 (a few samples of this study predate the infection). Cell type and time point are not known. The V gene is TRBV7-3, the J gene TRBJ2-5; a weak D match, TRBD1 (6 bases). Source material: PBMCs or a T cell subset sorted from them (not recorded which). The CDR3 loop is CASSLRVDSVTQYF. The CDR3 coding sequence is TGTGCCAGCAGCTTAAGGGTGGACAGCGTTACCCAGTACTTC. Complete variable domain (other parts from reference TRBV7-3 and TRBJ2-5): GAGVSQTPSNKVTEKGKYVELRCDPISGHTALYWYRQSLGQGPEFLIYFQGTGAADDSGLPNDRFFAVRPEGSVSTLKIQRTERGDSAVYLCASSLRVDSVTQYFGPGTRLLVL.